These 20 T cell receptor beta chains originate from one sample sequenced in a study of CD8 T cells in Susac syndrome. cDNA came from roughly 0.53 to 1 ug RNA primed by random hexamers. TCRdb fed the immunoSEQ multiplex PCR reads into MiXCR, producing one record per CDR3 protein. The table lists a few hundred thousand distinct CDR3 sequences, about 91% of them singletons. Material: CD4+ T cells from PBMCs. These receptors came from a human donor with multiple sclerosis.

The chain combines TRBV9 with TRBJ2-5; TRBD1 is a possible D gene (6 bases). Germline V gives CDR1 SGDLS, CDR2 YYNGEE. The CDR3 extends over 15 amino acids. Trimming left V 3 bases short and J 4 bases short, with 16 bases between. The CDR3 loop reads CASSGTDSRGETQYF. The CDR3 DNA reads TGTGCCAGCAGCGGGACAGACTCTCGAGGAGAGACCCAGTACTTC.

This clonotype came up once. One end of the junction is discordant with germline, which a read error may explain. The chain joins TRBV27 to TRBJ1-4, with TRBD1 matching over 7 bases. Germline V gene sequence: CDR1 MNHEY, CDR2 SMNVEV (reference sequence). The CDR3 covers 13 residues. The CDR3 protein is CATKDRFNEKLFF. The CDR3 bases are TGTGCCACCAAGGACAGGTTTAATGAAAAACTTTTTTTT.

The chain recombines TRBV7-2 with TRBJ2-1, with 15 bases that match TRBD2. This CDR3 region has 17 residues. Germline V lookup: CDR1 SGHTA, CDR2 FQGNSA. Trimming at V came to 4 bases and at J to 9 bases, leaving 10 bases not matched to a gene. CDR3 nucleotide sequence: TGTGCCAGCAGCTCCTCCGGGACTAGCGGGAGGAGGGGTGAGCAGTTCTTC. Translating it yields CASSSSGTSGRRGEQFF.

The V and J genes are TRBV7-8 and TRBJ1-2; TRBD1 might be the D (5 bases). Trimming cost V 4 bases and J 8 bases, with 11 bases left between them. Germline V gives CDR1 SGHVS, CDR2 FQNEAQ. The CDR3 has 12 amino acids. The CDR3 loop is CASSSRGQGYTF. CDR3 coding DNA: TGTGCCAGCAGCTCCCGGGGCCAGGGCTACACCTTC. The entire variable domain, with the rest obtained from reference TRBV7-8 and TRBJ1-2, is as follows: GAGVSQSPRYKVAKRGQDVALRCDPISGHVSLFWYQQALGQGPEFLTYFQNEAQLDKSGLPSDRFFAERPEGSVSTLKIQRTQQEDSAVYLCASSSRGQGYTFGSGTRLTVV.

The chain carries TRBV18 and TRBJ1-3; D perhaps matches TRBD1 (5 bases). Trimming took 2 bases from V and 4 from J, leaving 9 bases between them. The CDR3 is 14 amino acids. Germline CDR1 KGHSH, CDR2 LQKENI. CDR3 bases: TGTGCCAGCTCACCAACCGGGGACGGAAACACCATATATTTT. Its protein product is CASSPTGDGNTIYF.

The chain links TRBV6-2 or TRBV6-3 to TRBJ1-1, with TRBD1 identical over 9 bases. This CDR3 comprises 13 residues. Trimming cost V 2 bases and J 7 bases; bases outside gene matches: 2. Germline V gene sequence: CDR1 MNHEY, CDR2 SVGEGT. This CDR3 is CASSYQTGGEAFF. The CDR3, as DNA: TGTGCCAGCAGTTACCAGACAGGGGGTGAAGCTTTCTTT.

The chain combines TRBV5-6 with TRBJ1-5; D is uncertain. The V end lost 6 bases, the J end lost 5 bases, and 9 bases lay between the germline ends. The CDR3 consists of 12 residues. Germline CDR1 reads SGHDT; CDR2 reads YYEEEE. The CDR3 DNA follows: TGTGCCAGCAATAGGGCAGATCAGCCCCAGCATTTT. As protein: CASNRADQPQHF.

The V and J genes are TRBV5-1 and TRBJ1-5; TRBD1 aligns across 8 bases. V lost 0 bases, J lost 5 bases, and 1 base stayed unmatched. The CDR3 has 14 residues. CDR1 SGHRS and CDR2 YFSETQ come from the germline V gene. For the CDR3, the DNA is TGCGCCAGCAGCTTGGGGACAGGGCATCAGCCCCAGCATTTT. Translated: CASSLGTGHQPQHF.

J is TRBJ2-7 and V is TRBV9, with D perhaps being TRBD1 or TRBD2 (5 bases each). Germline CDR1 reads SGDLS; CDR2 reads YYNGEE. The CDR3 totals 13 residues. Trimming took 4 bases from V and 3 from J, leaving 11 bases between them. The CDR3 protein is CASSPRGDYEQYF. The CDR3, as DNA: TGTGCCAGCAGCCCCCGGGGCGACTACGAGCAGTACTTC.

The chain has TRBV30 and TRBJ2-1; no firm D call. V lost 4 bases and J 0 bases, leaving 7 bases between the germline ends. This CDR3 has 13 amino acids. Germline lookup yields CDR1 GTSNPN and CDR2 SVGIG (reference sequence). The CDR3 sequence is CAWTPGSYNEQFF. CDR3 bases: TGTGCCTGGACTCCGGGCTCCTACAATGAGCAGTTCTTC.

The chain links TRBV12-3 or TRBV12-4 to TRBJ2-1; D ambiguous. The CDR3 runs to 12 residues. V gave up 6 bases and J gave up 7 bases, with 10 bases separating them. CDR3 sequence (DNA): TGTGCCAGCAGGAGTGTTCTGAATGAGCAGTTCTTC. Translation: CASRSVLNEQFF.

This chain connects TRBV19 to TRBJ2-7; 7 bases map to TRBD2. CDR3 length: 14 residues. The V segment lost 7 bases and the J segment 2 bases; nucleotides outside the gene matches: 8. Germline V gives CDR1 LNHDA, CDR2 SQIVND (reference sequence). CDR3 coding DNA: TGTGCCAGTAAGAGTGAGGGGAGGGCCTACGAGCAGTACTTC. Protein sequence: CASKSEGRAYEQYF.

The rearrangement uses TRBV7-2 and TRBJ2-5; 9 bases are a match to TRBD2. In germline, CDR1 is SGHTA, CDR2 FQGNSA. Trimming cost V 2 bases and J 5 bases; bases outside gene matches: 6. This CDR3 comprises 15 residues. The CDR3 spells CASSLQAGGRETQYF. The CDR3 coding sequence is TGTGCCAGCAGCTTACAAGCGGGGGGCCGGGAGACCCAGTACTTC.

This clonotype was counted once. The CDR3 sequence: CAISEGVFEAQHF. The CDR3 bases are TGTGCCATCAGTGAAGGGGTCTTCGAGGCCCAGCATTTT. The V and J genes are TRBV10-3 and TRBJ1-5; TRBD1 might be the D (5 bases). The germline V gene encodes CDR1 ENHRY and CDR2 SYGVKD. V shed 3 bases and J shed 11 bases, with 14 bases lying between them. The CDR3 extends over 13 amino acids.

This chain joins TRBV5-1 and TRBJ1-2; no firm D call. This CDR3 is built from 16 residues. Germline V gene data show CDR1 as SGHRS and CDR2 as YFSETQ. The V gene lost 0 bases and the J gene lost 4 bases, with 16 bases spanning the gap. The CDR3 bases are TGCGCCAGCAGCTTGGCCAAAGGGTCTGTGGGCTATGGCTACACCTTC. It codes for CASSLAKGSVGYGYTF.

The CDR3 nucleotides are TGTGCCAGCTCACCCTCCAGGGTCGGCTCTGGGGCCAACGTCCTGACTTTC. This gives the protein CASSPSRVGSGANVLTF. The V call is TRBV18, the J call TRBJ2-6; a weak D match, TRBD1 (5 bases). Trimming removed 3 bases from V and 0 bases from J, with 12 bases in between. Germline CDR1 KGHSH, CDR2 LQKENI. This CDR3 has 17 amino acids.

The genes are TRBV5-1 and TRBJ2-7; possibly TRBD1 for D (5 bases). The CDR3 loop spans 14 amino acids. Trimming cost V 5 bases and J 4 bases, with 16 bases left between them. Germline values: CDR1 SGHRS, CDR2 YFSETQ. This CDR3 reads CASSSTPGQYEQYF. The CDR3 DNA sequence: TGCGCCAGCAGTTCCACCCCAGGACAATACGAGCAGTACTTC.

The rearrangement joins TRBV6-1 to TRBJ1-5; unclear D gene. The CDR3 sequence is 12 residues long. V lost 6 bases to trimming and J lost 4 bases, with 7 bases between them. The germline V gene has CDR1 MNHNS and CDR2 SASEGT. The CDR3 DNA sequence: TGTGCCAGCAGGGATTGGAATCAGCCCCAGCATTTT. This encodes CASRDWNQPQHF.

The chain combines TRBV3-1 with TRBJ2-5, with D tentatively TRBD2 (5 bases). V lost 1 base, J lost 10 bases, and 13 bases lay in between. Looked up from germline, CDR1 is LGHDT and CDR2 is YNNKEL (reference sequence). The CDR3 length is 13 residues. The CDR3 DNA is TGTGCCAGCAGCCAAGGGTTAGTCGGGGACCAGTACTTC. Translated, it gives CASSQGLVGDQYF.

The V gene is TRBV2, the J gene TRBJ2-7; D might be TRBD1 or TRBD2, each matching 5 bases. The CDR3 totals 14 residues. V was pared by 10 bases and J by 1 base, with 17 bases between. The V gene's germline CDR1 is SNHLY and CDR2 FYNNEI. CDR3 DNA sequence: TGTGCCATCGGGGCGGCAGGCCTTTCCTACGAGCAGTACTTC. It is translated as CAIGAAGLSYEQYF.